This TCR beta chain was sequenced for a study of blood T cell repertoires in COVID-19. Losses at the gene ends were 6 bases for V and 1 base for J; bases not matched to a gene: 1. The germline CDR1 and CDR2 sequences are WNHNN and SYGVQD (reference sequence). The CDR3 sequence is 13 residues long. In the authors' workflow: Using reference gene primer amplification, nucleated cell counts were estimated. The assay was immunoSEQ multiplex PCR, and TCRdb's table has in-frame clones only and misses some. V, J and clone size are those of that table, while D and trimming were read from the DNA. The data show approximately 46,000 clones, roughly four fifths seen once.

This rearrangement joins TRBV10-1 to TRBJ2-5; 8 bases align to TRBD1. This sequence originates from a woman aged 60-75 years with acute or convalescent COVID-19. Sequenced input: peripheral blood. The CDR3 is CASSDRGQETQYF. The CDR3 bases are TGCGCCAGCAGCGACAGGGGCCAAGAGACCCAGTACTTC.